The 24 T cell receptor beta chains in this list originate from one sample, sequenced in a study of beta chain features in type 1 diabetes. The investigators reverse transcribed all of the isolated RNA, so they sequenced expressed TCRB transcripts. Sequencing was performed with immunoSEQ multiplex PCR; in TCRdb, only in-frame clones are kept and a portion is missing. The top ten hold 0.045% to 0.06% of the sample, which has about half a million clones, about 10% seen once. The sequencing input was naive CD4+ T cells from blood. These receptor sequences come from a woman under 30 in good health.

The rearrangement uses TRBV7-2 and TRBJ2-3, with D possibly matching TRBD1 (5 bases). CDR3 length equals 15 residues. The germline V gene has CDR1 SGHTA and CDR2 FQGNSA. V lost 1 base, J lost 1 base, and 9 bases lay in between. This CDR3 is CASSLDRLGTDTQYF. The CDR3 DNA reads TGTGCCAGCAGCTTAGACAGGCTAGGCACAGATACGCAGTATTTT.

The rearrangement uses TRBV7-2 and TRBJ2-7; 15 bases map to TRBD2. Germline V gene sequence: CDR1 SGHTA, CDR2 FQGNSA. Trimming at V came to 5 bases and at J to 4 bases, leaving 12 bases not matched to a gene. This CDR3 contains 18 residues. Written as DNA, the CDR3 is TGTGCCAGCAGCCCGGGACTAGCGGGAGGTACCCATCCTTACGAGCAGTACTTC. Protein sequence: CASSPGLAGGTHPYEQYF.

This clone was counted between two and nine times. J is TRBJ2-2 and V is TRBV30; D possibly corresponds to TRBD2 (6 bases). Trimming pared 5 bases from V and 1 base from J, leaving 17 bases between. This CDR3 is 16 amino acids long. Germline assignment: CDR1 GTSNPN and CDR2 SVGIG (reference sequence). The CDR3 nucleotides read TGTGCCTGGCTCGTCGAGCGGAGGGGGAACACCGGGGAGCTGTTTTTT. Protein product: CAWLVERRGNTGELFF.

In its sample, this clone was seen many times. This chain joins TRBV30 and TRBJ2-7, with 9 bases identical to TRBD2. Germline V gene lookup returns CDR1 GTSNPN and CDR2 SVGIG (reference sequence). The V segment lost 0 bases and the J segment 1 base; nucleotides outside the gene matches: 4. CDR3 length: 15 amino acids. This CDR3 reads CAWSVHSGGSYEQYF. CDR3 sequence (DNA): TGTGCCTGGAGTGTACACAGCGGGGGGTCCTACGAGCAGTACTTC.

The rearrangement joins TRBV7-3 to TRBJ2-1; 8 nucleotides line up with TRBD1. Germline CDR1 and CDR2: SGHTA and FQGTGA. The V gene end was trimmed by 1 base and the J gene end by 10 bases; junction bases not matched to a gene: 9. The CDR3 contains 15 residues. CDR3 protein: CASSLRGETGVEQFF. In DNA form, the CDR3 reads TGTGCCAGCAGCTTAAGGGGCGAGACAGGGGTCGAGCAGTTCTTC.

This clone was detected a few times. The chain carries TRBV6-6 and TRBJ1-6, with D maybe TRBD1 (5 bases). The V gene lost 5 bases and the J gene lost 6 bases, with 8 bases spanning the gap. CDR1 is MNHNY, CDR2 SVGAGI, per germline (reference sequence). The CDR3 is 13 amino acids. This chain's CDR3 is CASSQGGNSPLHF. Written as DNA, the CDR3 is TGTGCCAGCAGTCAGGGTGGTAATTCACCCCTCCACTTT.

The chain links TRBV2 to TRBJ2-1; D is uncertain. The germline CDR1 and CDR2 sequences are SNHLY and FYNNEI. The V and J ends lost 7 bases and 11 bases respectively, with 12 bases between them. This CDR3 has 11 residues. The CDR3 reads CASTYRGQQFF. CDR3 bases: TGTGCCAGCACTTATCGAGGACAGCAGTTCTTC.

The gene calls are TRBV7-3 and TRBJ2-6; D is uncertain. The V end lost 0 bases, the J end lost 2 bases, and 8 bases lay between the germline ends. CDR1 is SGHTA and CDR2 is FQGTGA in the germline V gene. The CDR3 is 16 residues long. This chain's CDR3 is CASSLTAGAGANVLTF. CDR3 bases: TGTGCCAGCAGCTTAACGGCAGGAGCTGGGGCCAACGTCCTGACTTTC.

This clone was observed many times. The V gene is TRBV10-3, the J gene TRBJ1-1; D unresolved. The V and J ends lost 6 bases and 7 bases respectively, with 12 bases between them. The CDR3 length is 12 residues. Germline V gives CDR1 ENHRY, CDR2 SYGVKD. The CDR3 DNA reads TGTGCCATCAGGCAGCTCCGGGGTGAAGCTTTCTTT. It encodes CAIRQLRGEAFF.

This clone has only a few counts. The chain recombines TRBV7-9 with TRBJ2-3, with unresolved D. Trimming stripped 3 bases from V and 0 bases from J, with 10 bases between. The CDR3 consists of 15 residues. Germline CDR1 is SEHNR and CDR2 is FQNEAQ (reference sequence). The CDR3: CASSFVGTSTDTQYF. The CDR3 bases are TGTGCCAGCAGCTTTGTGGGCACTAGCACAGATACGCAGTATTTT.

This sequence joins TRBV9 and TRBJ1-1; D uncertain. V was shortened by 1 base and J by 1 base, with 5 bases between the two germline ends. CDR1 is SGDLS and CDR2 is YYNGEE in the germline V gene. This CDR3 region has 13 residues. CDR3 region: CASSVLENTEAFF. CDR3 nucleotides: TGTGCCAGCAGCGTATTGGAGAACACTGAAGCTTTCTTT.

The sample holds a few counts of this clone. This rearrangement joins TRBV9 to TRBJ1-6, with a possible D match to TRBD1 (6 bases). Trimming stripped 3 bases from V and 7 bases from J, with 11 bases between. Per the germline V gene, CDR1 is SGDLS and CDR2 is YYNGEE. The CDR3 runs to 14 residues. CDR3 loop: CASSARTVNSPLHF. CDR3 nucleotide sequence: TGTGCCAGCAGCGCCCGGACAGTAAATTCACCCCTCCACTTT.

The gene calls are TRBV18 and TRBJ2-2; no firm D call. Germline V gives CDR1 KGHSH, CDR2 LQKENI. This CDR3 is built from 14 residues. Trimming pared 2 bases from V and 3 bases from J, leaving 7 bases between. CDR3 in amino acids: CASSPAQYTGELFF. The CDR3 DNA sequence: TGTGCCAGCTCACCAGCCCAGTACACCGGGGAGCTGTTTTTT.

The chain uses TRBV2 and TRBJ1-4, with D possibly being TRBD1 (5 bases). Trimming cost V 3 bases and J 14 bases, with 13 bases left between them. This CDR3 is built from 12 residues. Per the germline V gene, CDR1 is SNHLY and CDR2 is FYNNEI. The CDR3 sequence is CASSDREGKLFF. For the CDR3, the DNA is TGTGCCAGCAGTGATAGGGAGGGGAAGCTGTTTTTT.

This clone has more than one count but fewer than ten. J is TRBJ1-2 and V is TRBV28; 8 positions match TRBD1. The CDR3 spans 15 residues. The V gene's germline CDR1 is MDHEN and CDR2 SYDVKM. V gave up 1 base and J gave up 8 bases; unmatched junction bases: 9. The CDR3 region has the DNA TGTGCCAGCAGTTTATTATCGGACAGGGCCCGAGGCTACACCTTC. Its protein is CASSLLSDRARGYTF.

This clone was observed a few times. The chain combines TRBV19 with TRBJ2-4; D possibly uses TRBD1 or TRBD2 (5 bases each). The germline V and J ends were trimmed by 9 bases and 9 bases, with 24 bases remaining between them. The CDR3 loop spans 15 amino acids. CDR1 is LNHDA, CDR2 SQIVND, per germline (reference sequence). CDR3: CASSAGTHRQGIQYF. As DNA, the CDR3 is TGTGCCAGCAGCGCCGGGACCCACCGCCAGGGCATTCAGTACTTC.

This clone was counted only a few times. V is TRBV11-3 and J is TRBJ1-1; D gene unclear. The CDR3 length is 12 residues. CDR1 is SGHNT and CDR2 is YENEEA in the germline V gene. With 5 bases removed from V and 6 bases from J, the gap between germline ends came to 10 bases. CDR3 sequence reads: CASSDRSAEAFF. The CDR3 DNA sequence: TGTGCCAGCAGCGATAGGTCCGCTGAAGCTTTCTTT.

The chain employs TRBV14 and TRBJ1-6, with D unclear. CDR3 length: 15 amino acids. Trimming stripped 4 bases from V and 7 bases from J, with 14 bases between. Germline lookup yields CDR1 SGHDN and CDR2 FVKESK. The CDR3 reads CASSPWPRWNSPLHF. The DNA for the CDR3 is TGTGCCAGCAGCCCCTGGCCTAGGTGGAATTCACCCCTCCACTTT.

This clone showed up just a few times. The rearrangement uses TRBV6-6 and TRBJ2-1; D gene uncertain. The CDR3 consists of 12 residues. V lost 6 bases, J lost 6 bases, and 9 bases lay in between. CDR1 is MNHNY and CDR2 is SVGAGI in the germline V gene (reference sequence). The CDR3 DNA sequence: TGTGCCAGCAGACCGGACCTCAATGAGCAGTTCTTC. It specifies CASRPDLNEQFF.

This clone has a handful of counts. V is TRBV6-5 and J is TRBJ2-5, with 8 bases matching TRBD2. Germline CDR1 MNHEY, CDR2 SVGAGI. Germline trimming cut 0 bases from V and 5 bases from J; bases unmatched to any gene: 5. There are 15 residues in the CDR3. This CDR3 is CASSYSGTRGETQYF. In nucleotides, the CDR3 is TGTGCCAGCAGTTACTCGGGGACTAGAGGGGAGACCCAGTACTTC.

The table lists this clone with many counts. Within the sample, other DNA sequences also encode this same CDR3. The chain is built from TRBV29-1 and TRBJ1-5, with D possibly being TRBD1 (5 bases). Germline CDR1 SQVTM, CDR2 ANQGSEA. This CDR3 region has 12 residues. V dropped 6 bases and J dropped 2 bases, with 8 bases sitting between them. As DNA, the CDR3 is TGCAGCGTCGGGACGGGCAATCAGCCCCAGCATTTT. Its protein is CSVGTGNQPQHF.

This clone was seen only a few times. V gene TRBV7-2 combines with J gene TRBJ2-5, with 8 positions matching TRBD2. With 2 bases clipped from V and 5 bases from J, the junction kept 7 bases outside the gene matches. The germline gives CDR1 SGHTA, CDR2 FQGNSA. CDR3 length: 15 residues. The CDR3 protein is CASSLTSGSTETQYF. The CDR3 bases are TGTGCCAGCAGCTTAACGAGCGGGAGTACGGAGACCCAGTACTTC.

The chain is built from TRBV9 and TRBJ2-2; D is perhaps TRBD1 (5 bases). Trimming stripped 5 bases from V and 4 bases from J, with 18 bases between. Germline V gene data show CDR1 as SGDLS and CDR2 as YYNGEE. CDR3 length: 16 residues. CDR3 in amino acids: CASSLQGQGGTGELFF. DNA for the CDR3: TGTGCCAGCAGTCTCCAGGGCCAGGGCGGCACCGGGGAGCTGTTTTTT.

There are a few counts of this clone. V gene TRBV15 combines with J gene TRBJ2-1, with TRBD1 matching over 10 bases. The CDR3 sequence is 16 residues long. After removal of 1 base from V and 6 bases from J, the junction contained 6 bases not matched to a gene. The germline CDR1 and CDR2 sequences are LNHNV and YYDKDF (reference sequence). CDR3 nucleotides: TGTGCCACCAGCAGAGTGAGGGACAGGGGAGTCAATGAGCAGTTCTTC. This codes for CATSRVRDRGVNEQFF.